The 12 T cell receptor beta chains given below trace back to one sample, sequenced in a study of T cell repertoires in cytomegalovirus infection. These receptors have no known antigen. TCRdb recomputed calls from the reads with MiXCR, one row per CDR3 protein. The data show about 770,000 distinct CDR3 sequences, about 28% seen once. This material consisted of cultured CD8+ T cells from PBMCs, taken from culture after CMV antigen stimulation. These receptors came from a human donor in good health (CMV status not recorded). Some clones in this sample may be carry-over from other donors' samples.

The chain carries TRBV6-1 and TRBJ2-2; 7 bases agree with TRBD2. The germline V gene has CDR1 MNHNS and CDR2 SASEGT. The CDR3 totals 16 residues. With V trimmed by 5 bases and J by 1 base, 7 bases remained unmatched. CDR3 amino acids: CASSYLAGENTGELFF. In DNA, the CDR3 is TGTGCCAGCAGTTATCTGGCGGGGGAGAACACCGGGGAGCTGTTTTTT.

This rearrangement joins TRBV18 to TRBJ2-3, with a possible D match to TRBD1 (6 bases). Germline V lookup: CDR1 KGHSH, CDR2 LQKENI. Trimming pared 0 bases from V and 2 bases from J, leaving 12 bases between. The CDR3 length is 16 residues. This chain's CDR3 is CASSPPRQGITDTQYF. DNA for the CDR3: TGTGCCAGCTCACCACCGAGGCAGGGGATCACAGATACGCAGTATTTT.

CDR3 DNA sequence: TGCGCCAGCAGCTTCGGAGGGAGTGGATGGAACACTGAAGCTTTCTTT. Translating it yields CASSFGGSGWNTEAFF. V and J are TRBV5-1 and TRBJ1-1; D ambiguous. The V gene lost 2 bases and the J gene lost 1 base, with 15 bases spanning the gap. Germline loops: CDR1 SGHRS, CDR2 YFSETQ. CDR3 length equals 16 residues.

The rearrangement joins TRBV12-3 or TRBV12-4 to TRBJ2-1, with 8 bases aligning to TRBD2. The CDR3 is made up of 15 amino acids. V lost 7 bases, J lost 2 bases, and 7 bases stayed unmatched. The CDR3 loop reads CASTTSGGPYNEQFF. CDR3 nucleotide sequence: TGTGCCAGCACCACGAGCGGGGGACCCTACAATGAGCAGTTCTTC.

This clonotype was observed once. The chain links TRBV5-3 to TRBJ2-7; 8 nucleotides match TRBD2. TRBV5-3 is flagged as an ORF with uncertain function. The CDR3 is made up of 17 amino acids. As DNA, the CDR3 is TGTGCCAGCAGCTTCATACCGAACAGCGGGGGTACCTACGAGCAGTACGTC. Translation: CASSFIPNSGGTYEQYV.

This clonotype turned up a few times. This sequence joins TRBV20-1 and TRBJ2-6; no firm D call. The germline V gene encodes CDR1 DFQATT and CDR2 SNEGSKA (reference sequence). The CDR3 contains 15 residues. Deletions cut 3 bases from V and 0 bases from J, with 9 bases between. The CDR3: CSARYSFSGANVLTF. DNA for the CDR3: TGCAGTGCTAGGTACAGCTTCTCTGGGGCCAACGTCCTGACTTTC.

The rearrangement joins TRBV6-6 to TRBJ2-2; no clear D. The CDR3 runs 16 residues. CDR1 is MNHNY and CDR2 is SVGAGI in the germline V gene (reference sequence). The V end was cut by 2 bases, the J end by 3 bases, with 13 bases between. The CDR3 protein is CASSYRPGSDTGELFF. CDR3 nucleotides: TGTGCCAGCAGTTACCGACCCGGATCTGACACCGGGGAGCTGTTTTTT.

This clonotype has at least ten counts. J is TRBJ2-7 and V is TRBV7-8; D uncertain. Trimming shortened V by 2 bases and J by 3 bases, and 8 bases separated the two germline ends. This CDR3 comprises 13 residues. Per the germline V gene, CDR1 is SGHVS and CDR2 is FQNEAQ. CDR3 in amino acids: CASSLQADYEQYV. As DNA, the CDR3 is TGTGCCAGCAGCTTACAGGCAGACTACGAGCAGTACGTC.

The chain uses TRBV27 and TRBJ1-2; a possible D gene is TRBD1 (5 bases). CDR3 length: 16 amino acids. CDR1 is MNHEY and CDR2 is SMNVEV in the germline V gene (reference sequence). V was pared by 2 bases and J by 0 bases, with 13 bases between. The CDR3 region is CASSLNSGGPNYGYTF. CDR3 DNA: TGTGCCAGCAGTTTAAATAGCGGGGGACCTAACTATGGCTACACCTTC.

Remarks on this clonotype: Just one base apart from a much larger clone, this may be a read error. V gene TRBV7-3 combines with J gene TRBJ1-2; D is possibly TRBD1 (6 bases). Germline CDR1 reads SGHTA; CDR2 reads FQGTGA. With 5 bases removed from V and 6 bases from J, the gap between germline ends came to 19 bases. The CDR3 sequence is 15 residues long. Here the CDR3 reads CASSPGVQPKNGYTF. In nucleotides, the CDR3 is TGTGCCAGCAGCCCAGGGGTACAGCCTAAGAATGGCTACACCTTC.

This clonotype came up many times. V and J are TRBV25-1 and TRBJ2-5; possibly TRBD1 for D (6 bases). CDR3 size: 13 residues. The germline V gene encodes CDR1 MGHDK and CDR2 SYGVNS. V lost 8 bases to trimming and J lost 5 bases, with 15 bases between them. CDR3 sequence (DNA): TGTGCCAGCCACTCGGACAGCTTGGAGACCCAGTACTTC. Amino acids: CASHSDSLETQYF. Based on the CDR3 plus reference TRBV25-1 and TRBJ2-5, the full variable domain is EADIYQTPRYLVIGTGKKITLECSQTMGHDKMYWYQQDPGMELHLIHYSYGVNSTEKGDLSSESTVSRIRTEHFPLTLESARPSHTSQYLCASHSDSLETQYFGPGTRLLVL.

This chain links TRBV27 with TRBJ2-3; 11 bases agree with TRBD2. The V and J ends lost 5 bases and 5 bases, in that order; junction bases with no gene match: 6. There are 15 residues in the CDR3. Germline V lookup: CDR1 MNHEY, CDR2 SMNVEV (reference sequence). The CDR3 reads CASSLLAGVQDTQYF. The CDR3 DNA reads TGTGCCAGCAGTCTACTAGCGGGGGTTCAAGATACGCAGTATTTT.